The 15 T cell receptor delta chains given below trace back to one sample, sequenced in a study of γδ T cells in repeated Plasmodium falciparum infection. With CATT, TCRdb re-called clones from the multiplex PCR reads. The sample has some 50,000 delta-chain clones; less than 2% are singletons. Flow sorting of PBMC yielded separate Vgamma9/Vdelta2+ and Vdelta2-negative gammadelta T cell populations for bulk repertoire analysis. Sequences were obtained from gamma-delta T cells from blood. These receptors all come from a pool of human donors (malaria-infected and uninfected, not separated).

This clone was recorded many times. The sample has other DNA sequences that encode this CDR3 too. The V and J genes are TRDV1 and TRDJ1; D uncertain. The CDR3 length is 13 residues. V lost 9 bases, J lost 1 base, and 12 bases lay in between. CDR1 and CDR2 from the germline V gene are TSWWSYY and QGS. CDR3 nucleotides: TGTGCTCTCGTGGCCTTGTTCACCGATAAACTCATCTTT. Amino acids: CALVALFTDKLIF.

As concerns this clone: This DNA translates differently at residue 11 from the TCRdb protein, which is that of a much larger clone; a read error is likely, and the protein shown is the DNA's own translation. The V call is TRDV1, the J call TRDJ2; 9 bases align to TRDD3. In the absence of a J gene in TCRdb, the DNA was matched to germline to assign it here. This CDR3 spans 19 amino acids. V shed 5 bases, J shed 0 bases, and the junction held 13 bases outside the gene matches. CDR1 and CDR2 from the germline V gene are TSWWSYY and QGS. In DNA form, the CDR3 reads TGTGCTCTTGGGCAAACGATAAGGGGGATACTATCTTTGACAGCACAACTCTTCTTT. This gives the protein CALGQTIRGILSLTAQLFF.

A remark on this clone: This could be a read error, since a much larger clone is one nucleotide away. This same CDR3 is encoded by further DNA sequences in the sample. This chain connects TRDV2 to TRDJ1; TRDD3 aligns across 11 bases. The CDR3 runs 17 residues. The V gene's germline CDR1 is GEAIGNYY and CDR2 EKD. DNA of the CDR3: TGTGCCTGTGACACCGTCCTATCTGGGGGATACACCGATAAACTTATCTTT. Translation: CACDTVLSGGYTDKLIF.

This clone was picked up many times. This chain joins TRDV1 and TRDJ1; 9 nucleotides line up with TRDD3. This CDR3 comprises 20 residues. CDR1 TSWWSYY and CDR2 QGS come from the germline V gene. The V gene end was trimmed by 3 bases and the J gene end by 3 bases; junction bases not matched to a gene: 20. Written as DNA, the CDR3 is TGTGCTCTTGGGGAGGCCCTTCCCGTACTGGGGGACTGCGAACCCGATAAACTCATCTTT. Translation: CALGEALPVLGDCEPDKLIF.

This clone came up a few times. TCRdb's protein for this DNA is that of a much larger clone and differs from the translation at residue 18, likely a read error; the protein shown is the DNA translation. The chain uses TRDV1 and TRDJ1; possibly TRDD2 for D (5 bases). Since TCRdb gives no J gene, matching the DNA to germline was used here to assign it. The germline V gene encodes CDR1 TSWWSYY and CDR2 QGS. The length of the CDR3 is 21 residues. The CDR3 DNA reads TGTGCTCTTGGGGAACTCAAACCTTGCCGATTGATCCTAAAGTACACCGATAGACTCATCTTT. Its protein product is CALGELKPCRLILKYTDRLIF.

A remark on this clone: A far larger clone is only one base removed, so a read error is likely. Other DNA variants within this sample encode the same CDR3. The chain combines TRDV2 with TRDJ1; 7 positions agree with TRDD3. Because TCRdb records no J gene, it was assigned here through a match of the DNA to germline. The germline V gene encodes CDR1 GEAIGNYY and CDR2 EKD. The CDR3 spans 15 residues. Germline trimming cut 4 bases from V and 9 bases from J; bases unmatched to any gene: 16. The CDR3 nucleotides are TGTGCCTGTGATCTGCTGGGGGGGCCGGTGTCGGAACTCATCTTT. Translation gives CACDLLGGPVSELIF.

A remark on this clone: A far more abundant clone sits one base away, making this likely a read error. This sample includes further DNA sequences coding for the same CDR3. This chain joins TRDV1 and TRDJ1; 11 bases match TRDD3. TCRdb carries no J gene annotation; the J gene was assigned here by matching the DNA with germline. Germline V gene data show CDR1 as TSWWSYY and CDR2 as QGS. The CDR3 contains 21 residues. J gave up 5 bases and V 3 bases, and 23 bases lay outside the gene matches. The CDR3 DNA reads as TGTGCTCTTGGGGAGGAAGGGGCCTTCCCGATACTGGGGGATAGATCGGATAAACTCATCTTT. Protein product: CALGEEGAFPILGDRSDKLIF.

This clone is medium-sized. J is TRDJ1 and V is TRDV1; the match to TRDD3 covers 11 bases. Unmatched junction bases numbered 22, after V lost 0 bases and J lost 1 base. The CDR3 loop spans 23 amino acids. Germline CDR1 is TSWWSYY and CDR2 is QGS. The CDR3 nucleotides read TGTGCTCTTGGGGAACTTCAACTTCCTTCCTACTGGCTGGGGGATACTTCCACCGATAAACTCATCTTT. Its translation is CALGELQLPSYWLGDTSTDKLIF.

Only a few counts were recorded for this clone. A read error likely explains why the TCRdb protein, taken from a much larger clone, differs from this DNA's translation at residue 5; the protein shown is translated from the DNA. The chain couples TRDV1 to TRDJ1; D is unresolved. TCRdb does not report a J gene; here it was assigned by matching the DNA to germline references. V was clipped by 5 bases and J by 0 bases, with 10 bases between them. CDR1 and CDR2 from the germline V gene are TSWWSYY and QGS. This CDR3 comprises 14 residues. The CDR3 region is CALGNAAYTDKLIF. CDR3 DNA sequence: TGTGCTCTTGGGAATGCTGCCTACACCGATAAACTCATCTTT.

This clone rates as medium-sized. Other nucleotide sequences from this sample produce the same CDR3. The chain has TRDV1 and TRDJ1, with 9 bases matching TRDD3. Germline trimming cut 1 base from V and 4 bases from J; bases unmatched to any gene: 22. CDR3 size: 21 residues. In germline, CDR1 is TSWWSYY, CDR2 QGS. The CDR3, as DNA: TGTGCTCTTGGGGAACATTGCCCCTACGAGGTGGGGGATAAATCGGTCGATAAACTCATCTTT. It translates to CALGEHCPYEVGDKSVDKLIF.

This clone appeared many times. The protein TCRdb lists belongs to a much larger clone and differs from this DNA's translation at residue 8, which points to a read error; the protein shown is made from the DNA. This chain joins TRDV1 and TRDJ1; D may match TRDD2 or TRDD3 (8 bases each). The germline V gene encodes CDR1 TSWWSYY and CDR2 QGS. Between the trimmed V and J ends, which lost 0 bases and 0 bases, there was a span of 29 bases. CDR3 length: 22 residues. CDR3 bases: TGTGCTCTTGGGGAACTAGCTTCCTACTGGGGACTGGGGGTCTCTAACACCGATAAACTCATCTTT. Translated, it gives CALGELASYWGLGVSNTDKLIF.

This clone was seen more than once but under ten times. This may be a read error: a much more frequent sequence differs by one nucleotide. The chain links TRDV1 to TRDJ4; 8 bases line up with TRDD3. The J gene is not listed in TCRdb, so it was assigned here from a DNA match to germline. The CDR3 covers 23 residues. Looked up from germline, CDR1 is TSWWSYY and CDR2 is QGS. After removal of 1 base from V and 0 bases from J, the junction contained 28 bases not matched to a gene. The CDR3 nucleotides are TGTGCTCTTGGGGAACGAGTAAGAAAGGGCATTGCCGGGGGATATTTCCAGTCCAGACCCCTGATCTTT. Translation: CALGERVRKGIAGGYFQSRPLIF.

This clone was seen only a few times. A far bigger clonotype differs at one base, so this is likely a read error. The sample holds other DNA sequences that translate to the same CDR3. The chain employs TRDV1 and TRDJ1, with 11 bases aligning to TRDD3. The J gene, left out of TCRdb, was set here by checking the DNA against germline. Trimming at V came to 2 bases and at J to 2 bases, leaving 22 bases not matched to a gene. The CDR3 sequence is 22 residues long. Looked up from germline, CDR1 is TSWWSYY and CDR2 is QGS. Here the CDR3 DNA reads TGTGCTCTTGGGGAAGGAGTGCCCCTCTCGTGGTGGGGGATACGGCGAACCGATAAACTCATCTTT. This encodes CALGEGVPLSWWGIRRTDKLIF.

This clone has just a few counts. The protein in TCRdb stems from a much larger clone and differs at residue 4 from this DNA's translation, likely a read error; here the protein is translated from the DNA. The chain joins TRDV1 to TRDJ1; 7 bases align to TRDD3. TCRdb does not report a J gene; here it was assigned by matching the DNA to germline references. The CDR3 spans 15 residues. J lost 3 bases, V lost 3 bases, and 7 bases had no gene match. Germline lookup yields CDR1 TSWWSYY and CDR2 QGS. CDR3 bases: TGTGCTCTTGGGGAGGACGGGGATAAGGCCGATAAACTCATCTTT. Amino acid sequence: CALGEDGDKADKLIF.

This clone was counted at least ten times. This same CDR3 is encoded by further DNA sequences in the sample. This rearrangement joins TRDV2 to TRDJ1; 12 bases agree with TRDD3. CDR3 size: 17 residues. Germline V CDR1 and CDR2: GEAIGNYY, EKD. V lost 0 bases to trimming and J lost 5 bases; unmatched junction nucleotides: 9. In DNA form, the CDR3 reads TGTGCCTGTGACACCGTAGAAGCTGGGGGATACGGAGATAAACTCATCTTT. Protein product: CACDTVEAGGYGDKLIF.